The 5 T cell receptor beta chains below all came from one sample that was sequenced in a study of blood T cell repertoires in COVID-19. Assay used: immunoSEQ multiplex PCR; TCRdb lists only in-frame clones, some missing. There are about 170,000 clones in the sample; around 81% occur only once, and approximately 11% lies in the top ten. The material sequenced was peripheral blood. Receptor source: a man between 65 and 80 years old with active or convalescent COVID-19.

The rearrangement uses TRBV9 and TRBJ1-2; tentative D call: TRBD1 (5 bases). Trimming took 4 bases from V and 8 from J, leaving 15 bases between them. CDR1 is SGDLS, CDR2 YYNGEE, per germline. The CDR3 is 13 amino acids. The CDR3 sequence is CASSTRDSGGYTF. Here the CDR3 DNA reads TGTGCCAGCAGCACCCGTGACTCAGGGGGCTACACCTTC. Combining the CDR3 with reference TRBV9 and TRBJ1-2 gives the whole variable domain DSGVTQTPKHLITATGQRVTLRCSPRSGDLSVYWYQQSLDQGLQFLIQYYNGEERAKGNILERFSAQQFPDLHSELNLSSLELGDSALYFCASSTRDSGGYTFGSGTRLTVV.

This chain links TRBV5-1 with TRBJ1-4; 7 bases line up with TRBD1. Germline trimming cut 0 bases from V and 8 bases from J; bases unmatched to any gene: 4. Germline CDR1 and CDR2: SGHRS and YFSETQ. The CDR3 loop spans 14 amino acids. The CDR3 bases are TGCGCCAGCAGCTTGGTCGACAGGGCGGAAAAACTGTTTTTT. Translation: CASSLVDRAEKLFF.

CDR3 bases: TGCGCCAGCAGCTTGGCCCAGGGGCGGGTATCCTACGAGCAGTACTTC. The encoded protein is CASSLAQGRVSYEQYF. The rearrangement links TRBV5-1 to TRBJ2-7, with D perhaps TRBD1 (6 bases). The germline V gene has CDR1 SGHRS and CDR2 YFSETQ. Trimming left V 0 bases short and J 1 base short, with 14 bases between. The CDR3 length is 16 residues.

The chain has TRBV9 and TRBJ2-2; 8 nucleotides agree with TRBD1. The CDR3 totals 14 residues. The trim removed 5 bases at V and 1 base at J, leaving 1 base unmatched. Germline V CDR1 and CDR2: SGDLS, YYNGEE. The CDR3 is CASRGTGNTGELFF. CDR3 DNA: TGTGCCAGCAGGGGGACAGGGAACACCGGGGAGCTGTTTTTT.

The chain is built from TRBV29-1 and TRBJ1-5; D gene ambiguous. This CDR3 region has 12 residues. Germline assignment: CDR1 SQVTM and CDR2 ANQGSEA. Trimming cost V 4 bases and J 3 bases, with 7 bases left between them. The CDR3 loop reads CSVAGYNQPQHF. CDR3 nucleotides: TGCAGCGTTGCAGGTTACAATCAGCCCCAGCATTTT.